The TCR beta chain under discussion was sequenced for a study of persistence of HIV-infected CD4 T cells. V lost 9 bases to trimming and J lost 6 bases, with 14 bases between them. CDR3 length: 12 residues. Germline V gene lookup returns CDR1 SNHLY and CDR2 FYNNEI. Lysates of CMV-infected fibroblasts at approximately 10 ug/mL stimulated these cells. Sorted nonresponding memory CD4+ T cells were CD40L-negative, CD69-negative, CD45RO-high. This clone was seen only a few times. The antigen remains unidentified. The immunoSEQ assay was version 4, run in survey mode. This table comes from immunoSEQ multiplex PCR, and its TCRdb copy is limited to in-frame clones, with some not included. This sample has approximately 35,000 clones, with 65% to 90% found just once.

Sequenced material: CD4+ T cells sorted from PBMCs after roughly 17-hour stimulation, taken from a patient who received antiretroviral therapy. The receptor was isolated from an adult man with HIV who was CMV-seropositive. This chain links TRBV2 with TRBJ1-1; weak D call: TRBD1 (5 bases). The CDR3 spells CASCRAGAEAFF. The CDR3 DNA follows: TGTGCCAGTTGCAGGGCGGGTGCTGAAGCTTTCTTT.